These 24 T cell receptor beta chains were sequenced from one sample in a study of shared clonotypes between healthy human individuals (dated by TCRdb to about 2020). Library preparation used the immunoSEQ multiplex PCR assay. The table comes from immuneACCESS by way of TCRdb, which keeps in-frame sequences with V and J called. Part of the clones is missing from these tables; in studies checked, under half for an unresolved V gene and the rest for unknown reasons. The sample table records approximately 100,000 clones; over 65% of these occur just once. The ten largest clonotypes hold roughly 23% of the sample. The sample was memory CD8+ T cells sorted from blood. This sample's cell subset or site label indicates: CD45RO+ cells pooled with CCR7-negative TemRA cells. The receptors shown here come from a woman under 40 in good health.

V is TRBV13 and J is TRBJ1-4, with D unresolved. Germline assignment: CDR1 PRHDT and CDR2 FYEKMQ (reference sequence). V dropped 5 bases and J dropped 4 bases, with 14 bases sitting between them. CDR3 length: 15 residues. The CDR3 nucleotides read TGTGCCAGCAGCGAACGGGCAGGAGATAATGAAAAACTGTTTTTT. Translating gives CASSERAGDNEKLFF.

The chain has TRBV5-1 and TRBJ2-3, with D perhaps given as TRBD1 or TRBD2 (5 bases each). This CDR3 spans 14 amino acids. Germline values: CDR1 SGHRS, CDR2 YFSETQ. The V and J ends lost 0 bases and 0 bases respectively, with 5 bases between them. The CDR3 DNA is TGCGCCAGCAGCTTGGGGGACAGCACAGATACGCAGTATTTT. Translation gives CASSLGDSTDTQYF.

The CDR3 DNA follows: TGTGCCAGTAGCCTCTCGGGGGGCAACACTGAAGCTTTCTTT. Protein: CASSLSGGNTEAFF. The genes are TRBV19 and TRBJ1-1; TRBD1 is a possible D gene (6 bases). In germline, CDR1 is LNHDA, CDR2 SQIVND (reference sequence). Trimming shortened V by 6 bases and J by 2 bases, and 13 bases separated the two germline ends. This CDR3 has 14 amino acids.

V is TRBV9 and J is TRBJ2-7; D may be TRBD1 (5 bases). V lost 0 bases, J lost 5 bases, and 12 bases lay in between. This CDR3 comprises 14 residues. CDR1 and CDR2 from the germline V gene are SGDLS and YYNGEE. The CDR3, as DNA: TGTGCCAGCAGCGTAGGGGGCAGGGTCCACGAGCAGTACTTC. It codes for CASSVGGRVHEQYF.

The rearrangement uses TRBV28 and TRBJ1-4, with D maybe TRBD1 (6 bases). V shed 2 bases and J shed 6 bases, with 13 bases lying between them. This CDR3 comprises 15 residues. Per germline, CDR1 MDHEN and CDR2 SYDVKM. CDR3 bases: TGTGCCAGCAGTTTACCCGGACAGTCCGATGAAAAACTGTTTTTT. Encoded protein: CASSLPGQSDEKLFF.

J is TRBJ2-6 and V is TRBV9; 7 bases fit TRBD1. J gave up 0 bases and V 4 bases, and 10 bases lay outside the gene matches. This CDR3 has 18 amino acids. In germline, CDR1 is SGDLS, CDR2 YYNGEE. CDR3 in DNA: TGTGCCAGCAGCACGATAGGGGGCGCAGGCTCTGGGGCCAACGTCCTGACTTTC. Translation gives CASSTIGGAGSGANVLTF.

The chain employs TRBV5-1 and TRBJ1-2, with D uncertain. Germline assignment: CDR1 SGHRS and CDR2 YFSETQ. The CDR3 covers 9 residues. V was cut by 8 bases and J by 8 bases, with 7 bases left in between. This CDR3 reads CARAVGYTF. In DNA, the CDR3 is TGCGCCAGAGCCGTAGGCTACACCTTC. The complete variable domain, with remaining parts taken from reference TRBV5-1 and TRBJ1-2, reads KAGVTQTPRYLIKTRGQQVTLSCSPISGHRSVSWYQQTPGQGLQFLFEYFSETQRNKGNFPGRFSGRQFSNSRSEMNVSTLELGDSALYLCARAVGYTFGSGTRLTVV.

In this sample, this clone turned up a few times. The V gene is TRBV7-2, the J gene TRBJ2-7; 9 bases line up with TRBD2. Germline CDR1 and CDR2: SGHTA and FQGNSA. Unmatched junction bases numbered 6, after V lost 1 base and J lost 5 bases. This CDR3 is built from 15 residues. Here the CDR3 DNA reads TGTGCCAGCAGCTTAGAGGCGGGAGGGCCTAACGAGCAGTACTTC. Protein product: CASSLEAGGPNEQYF.

The gene calls are TRBV5-1 and TRBJ2-3; 7 bases map to TRBD2. The CDR3 has 14 amino acids. CDR1 and CDR2 (germline): SGHRS, YFSETQ. Trimming at V came to 2 bases and at J to 4 bases, leaving 4 bases not matched to a gene. CDR3 DNA sequence: TGCGCCAGCAGCTTCGGCGGGAGAGCAGATACGCAGTATTTT. Amino acid sequence: CASSFGGRADTQYF.

This clone was observed many times. This sequence joins TRBV6-1 and TRBJ2-7, with 9 bases aligning to TRBD2. The CDR3 is made up of 15 amino acids. Germline V lookup: CDR1 MNHNS, CDR2 SASEGT. Unmatched junction bases numbered 2, after V lost 0 bases and J lost 2 bases. The CDR3 sequence is CASSEAIAGAYEQYF. The CDR3 DNA reads TGTGCCAGCAGTGAAGCAATAGCGGGGGCCTACGAGCAGTACTTC.

Remarks on this clone: The same CDR3 can be traced to other DNA sequences in this sample. This chain connects TRBV4-1 to TRBJ2-1; 10 positions agree with TRBD2. Germline CDR1 is MGHRA and CDR2 is YSYEKL. This CDR3 region has 15 residues. The trim removed 3 bases at V and 4 bases at J, leaving 3 bases unmatched. CDR3: CASSQLAGEYNEQFF. For the CDR3, the DNA is TGCGCCAGCAGCCAGCTAGCGGGAGAGTACAATGAGCAGTTCTTC.

The V gene is TRBV5-1, the J gene TRBJ2-1; 8 nucleotides align to TRBD2. The CDR3 has 19 residues. The V gene's germline CDR1 is SGHRS and CDR2 YFSETQ. V lost 1 base to trimming and J lost 0 bases; unmatched junction nucleotides: 12. CDR3 amino acids: CASSLFFTSGSASYNEQFF. The CDR3 DNA is TGCGCCAGCAGCTTGTTTTTTACTAGCGGATCAGCCTCCTACAATGAGCAGTTCTTC.

J is TRBJ2-1 and V is TRBV6-1; 7 nucleotides agree with TRBD1. The CDR3 has 13 amino acids. V trimming: 3 bases; J trimming: 9 bases; junction bases outside the gene matches: 5. Per germline, CDR1 MNHNS and CDR2 SASEGT. CDR3 in amino acids: CASSEGDSSEQFF. The CDR3 nucleotides are TGTGCCAGCAGTGAGGGGGACAGTAGTGAGCAGTTCTTC.

The chain uses TRBV10-3 and TRBJ2-2; 9 nucleotides match TRBD1. CDR1 and CDR2 (germline): ENHRY, SYGVKD. Trimming took 5 bases from V and 1 from J; bases not matched to a gene: 5. CDR3 size: 16 residues. DNA for the CDR3: TGTGCCATCAGTAGGACAGGGGCTAAGAACACCGGGGAGCTGTTTTTT. It encodes CAISRTGAKNTGELFF.

The chain links TRBV29-1 to TRBJ2-2, with 13 bases lining up with TRBD2. Germline V lookup: CDR1 SQVTM, CDR2 ANQGSEA. The V and J ends lost 1 base and 0 bases, in that order; junction bases with no gene match: 5. This CDR3 comprises 18 residues. The CDR3 is CSVEGWTSGRTNTGELFF. The CDR3 nucleotides are TGCAGCGTTGAAGGGTGGACTAGCGGGAGAACGAACACCGGGGAGCTGTTTTTT.

The gene calls are TRBV19 and TRBJ1-1; no definite D call. Trimming left V 3 bases short and J 0 bases short, with 14 bases between. Germline V gene sequence: CDR1 LNHDA, CDR2 SQIVND (reference sequence). The CDR3 has 16 residues. CDR3 amino acids: CASSIRFGRLNTEAFF. CDR3 nucleotide sequence: TGTGCCAGTAGTATTAGGTTTGGCAGGCTGAACACTGAAGCTTTCTTT.

V usage is TRBV13 and J usage is TRBJ1-1, with 7 nucleotides matching TRBD1. The trim removed 5 bases at V and 1 base at J, leaving 13 bases unmatched. The length of the CDR3 is 17 residues. Germline CDR1 reads PRHDT; CDR2 reads FYEKMQ (reference sequence). CDR3 protein: CASSPYKLQGWNTEAFF. The DNA of the CDR3 is TGTGCCAGCAGCCCTTATAAATTACAGGGGTGGAACACTGAAGCTTTCTTT.

Concerning this clone: This may stem from a read error, because a much larger clone lies one nucleotide away. The sample holds other DNA sequences that translate to the same CDR3. The chain is built from TRBV6-6 and TRBJ2-7, with D maybe TRBD1 (6 bases). CDR3 length equals 14 residues. Trimming removed 5 bases from V and 6 bases from J, with 17 bases in between. From germline, CDR1 is MNHNY and CDR2 SVGAGI (reference sequence). This CDR3 reads CASSTSGTGTEQYF. The CDR3 DNA reads as TGTGCCAGCAGTACCTCCGGAACAGGGACCGAGCAGTACTTC.

This clone is a singleton in its sample. V gene TRBV27 combines with J gene TRBJ2-7; weak D call: TRBD2 (6 bases). The germline gives CDR1 MNHEY, CDR2 SMNVEV (reference sequence). V was cut by 2 bases and J by 7 bases, with 18 bases left in between. CDR3 length: 15 residues. CDR3 sequence (DNA): TGTGCCAGCAGTTTAGGCGCGACGGGGGTAGGGGAGCAGTACTTC. It translates to CASSLGATGVGEQYF.

The genes are TRBV2 and TRBJ2-7; the D gene is possibly TRBD2 (6 bases). This CDR3 spans 14 amino acids. The germline V and J ends were trimmed by 8 bases and 0 bases, with 14 bases remaining between them. CDR1 and CDR2 (germline): SNHLY, FYNNEI. The DNA of the CDR3 is TGTGCCAGCTTCCTAGCGTTTAGCTCCTACGAGCAGTACTTC. Translated: CASFLAFSSYEQYF.

This chain links TRBV19 with TRBJ2-2, with D perhaps matching TRBD1 (6 bases). In germline, CDR1 is LNHDA, CDR2 SQIVND (reference sequence). Between the trimmed V and J ends, which lost 3 bases and 4 bases, there was a span of 12 bases. This CDR3 is 15 amino acids long. The CDR3 protein is CASSMGTGFTGELFF. CDR3 nucleotides: TGTGCCAGTAGTATGGGCACAGGGTTCACCGGGGAGCTGTTTTTT.

This clone was counted at least ten times. The chain recombines TRBV19 with TRBJ2-1; no clear D. The CDR3 extends over 14 amino acids. Germline V gene data show CDR1 as LNHDA and CDR2 as SQIVND (reference sequence). Trimming took off 3 bases at V and 5 bases at J, with 11 bases between the two ends. The CDR3 DNA is TGTGCCAGTAGTATCTGGGGTGGGGACAATGAGCAGTTCTTC. Translation: CASSIWGGDNEQFF.

J is TRBJ2-7 and V is TRBV2; 9 nucleotides agree with TRBD2. Germline CDR1 SNHLY, CDR2 FYNNEI. CDR3 length: 14 residues. J was trimmed by 4 bases and V by 4 bases; bases with no gene match: 5. In DNA form, the CDR3 reads TGTGCCAGCAGTGTGTTGCTAGCGGGGTACGAGCAGTACTTC. Its protein is CASSVLLAGYEQYF.

V and J are TRBV9 and TRBJ2-7; 9 nucleotides line up with TRBD2. V lost 4 bases, J lost 2 bases, and 7 bases stayed unmatched. Germline lookup yields CDR1 SGDLS and CDR2 YYNGEE. The CDR3 extends over 15 amino acids. The DNA of the CDR3 is TGTGCCAGCAGCTTTCATAGCGGGAGCACCTACGAGCAGTACTTC. This translates into CASSFHSGSTYEQYF.